Each of the 30 T cell receptor beta chains below was sequenced from the same sample in a study of CD8 T cells in Susac syndrome. RNA was extracted with the RNeasy kit, and a quantity of roughly 0.5 to 1 ug was reverse transcribed using random hexamers. Using its own MiXCR run on the immunoSEQ multiplex PCR reads, TCRdb lists one record per CDR3 protein. The table lists hundreds of thousands of distinct CDR3 sequences, around 95% of them singletons. What was sequenced was CD4+ T cells from PBMCs. These receptors were collected from a human donor with multiple sclerosis.

The chain is built from TRBV25-1 and TRBJ2-3, with D possibly called TRBD1 or TRBD2 (5 bases each). Trimming stripped 2 bases from V and 4 bases from J, with 10 bases between. CDR1 and CDR2 (germline): MGHDK, SYGVNS. This CDR3 region has 14 residues. In DNA, the CDR3 is TGTGCCAGCAGTGAACTAAGGGACGCAGATACGCAGTATTTT. It yields the protein CASSELRDADTQYF. Looking up the rest from reference TRBV25-1 and TRBJ2-3 gives the full variable domain: EADIYQTPRYLVIGTGKKITLECSQTMGHDKMYWYQQDPGMELHLIHYSYGVNSTEKGDLSSESTVSRIRTEHFPLTLESARPSHTSQYLCASSELRDADTQYFGPGTRLTVL.

V gene TRBV3-1 combines with J gene TRBJ1-2; D is uncertain. The CDR3 spans 13 residues. Germline lookup yields CDR1 LGHDT and CDR2 YNNKEL (reference sequence). V lost 4 bases, J lost 3 bases, and 9 bases lay in between. CDR3 DNA: TGTGCCAGCAGCCGGGCAGTGGACTATGGCTACACCTTC. Amino acid sequence: CASSRAVDYGYTF. Complete variable domain (other parts from reference TRBV3-1 and TRBJ1-2): DTAVSQTPKYLVTQMGNDKSIKCEQNLGHDTMYWYKQDSKKFLKIMFSYNNKELIINETVPNRFSPKSPDKAHLNLHINSLELGDSAVYFCASSRAVDYGYTFGSGTRLTVV.

The gene calls are TRBV7-9 and TRBJ1-2; D uncertain. The CDR3 totals 17 residues. Trimming cost V 2 bases and J 4 bases, with 20 bases left between them. The V gene's germline CDR1 is SEHNR and CDR2 FQNEAQ (reference sequence). CDR3 sequence reads: CASSLSRGKKDTYGYTF. The DNA of the CDR3 is TGTGCCAGCAGCTTATCCCGTGGGAAGAAGGATACCTATGGCTACACCTTC.

The chain has TRBV29-1 and TRBJ1-1; 7 bases line up with TRBD1. Germline CDR1 SQVTM, CDR2 ANQGSEA. The trim removed 7 bases at V and 7 bases at J, leaving 6 bases unmatched. The CDR3 is made up of 11 amino acids. The CDR3 region has the DNA TGCAGCGCTGAGCGGACAGGTGAAGCTTTCTTT. This codes for CSAERTGEAFF.

The chain combines TRBV7-9 with TRBJ1-2; no clear D gene. This CDR3 is 14 amino acids long. Germline loops: CDR1 SEHNR, CDR2 FQNEAQ (reference sequence). The V end was cut by 5 bases, the J end by 4 bases, with 14 bases between. The CDR3 DNA is TGTGCCAGCAGCACCGGGTGGGGTGGCTATGGCTACACCTTC. The encoded protein is CASSTGWGGYGYTF. The complete variable domain, with remaining parts taken from reference TRBV7-9 and TRBJ1-2, reads DTGVSQNPRHKITKRGQNVTFRCDPISEHNRLYWYRQTLGQGPEFLTYFQNEAQLEKSRLLSDRFSAERPKGSFSTLEIQRTEQGDSAMYLCASSTGWGGYGYTFGSGTRLTVV.

This clonotype was seen a few times. This chain links TRBV12-3 or TRBV12-4 with TRBJ1-5; D gene unclear. The CDR3 consists of 13 residues. The V gene lost 3 bases and the J gene lost 5 bases, with 8 bases spanning the gap. The CDR3 loop is CASSFVGDQPQHF. The CDR3 nucleotides are TGTGCCAGCAGTTTCGTTGGGGATCAGCCCCAGCATTTT.

J is TRBJ2-5 and V is TRBV2, with no clear D. The CDR3 sequence is 12 residues long. CDR1 is SNHLY, CDR2 FYNNEI, per germline. The ends were cut back, 6 bases at V and 5 bases at J, with 10 bases in the middle. The CDR3, as DNA: TGTGCCAGCAGCCGAATCTCGGAGACCCAGTACTTC. Amino acid sequence: CASSRISETQYF.

The chain joins TRBV9 to TRBJ2-5; 11 bases match TRBD2. The CDR3 sequence is 15 residues long. In germline, CDR1 is SGDLS, CDR2 YYNGEE. J was trimmed by 5 bases and V by 4 bases; bases with no gene match: 7. CDR3 amino acids: CASSKSGTSGETQYF. In DNA form, the CDR3 reads TGTGCCAGCAGCAAATCCGGGACTAGCGGCGAGACCCAGTACTTC.

This clonotype occurred once. This chain joins TRBV11-2 and TRBJ2-2; D remains ambiguous. V was trimmed by 5 bases and J by 6 bases, leaving 13 bases between them. There are 14 residues in the CDR3. Per germline, CDR1 SGHAT and CDR2 FQNNGV. The CDR3 region has the DNA TGTGCCAGCAGCACAAGAAGAGGTCCCGGGGAGCTGTTTTTT. Amino acid sequence: CASSTRRGPGELFF.

CDR3 in amino acids: CASSQAGTRWDYEQYV. The DNA of the CDR3 is TGTGCCAGCAGCCAAGCCGGCACCCGATGGGACTACGAGCAGTACGTC. This chain links TRBV3-1 with TRBJ2-7; D unresolved. Trimming cost V 1 base and J 3 bases, with 16 bases left between them. This CDR3 is built from 16 residues. Germline V gives CDR1 LGHDT, CDR2 YNNKEL (reference sequence).

This chain joins TRBV29-1 and TRBJ2-3; D may be TRBD1 (6 bases). This CDR3 has 19 residues. CDR1 and CDR2 (germline): SQVTM, ANQGSEA. Trimming removed 3 bases from V and 0 bases from J, with 25 bases in between. DNA for the CDR3: TGCAGCGTTGAGGAAGCCTTCCACACCCGGGACACAAGCACAGATACGCAGTATTTT. Its translation: CSVEEAFHTRDTSTDTQYF.

The chain carries TRBV18 and TRBJ1-2, with no clear D. CDR1 is KGHSH, CDR2 LQKENI, per germline. The CDR3 sequence is 13 residues long. V was pared by 2 bases and J by 1 base, with 5 bases between. CDR3 region: CASSPEVNYGYTF. CDR3 sequence (DNA): TGTGCCAGCTCACCAGAGGTTAACTATGGCTACACCTTC.

The V gene is TRBV5-6, the J gene TRBJ1-2; D is perhaps TRBD1 (5 bases). The CDR3 runs 16 residues. Trimming stripped 6 bases from V and 4 bases from J, with 22 bases between. Germline assignment: CDR1 SGHDT and CDR2 YYEEEE. CDR3 bases: TGTGCCAGCACTACTCGAAGGGGTACGCTCAGCTATGGCTACACCTTC. This encodes CASTTRRGTLSYGYTF.

This sequence joins TRBV4-2 and TRBJ1-5, with D uncertain. Germline-derived CDR1 and CDR2 are LGHNA and YNFKEQ. The V end lost 2 bases, the J end lost 4 bases, and 12 bases lay between the germline ends. This CDR3 is built from 15 residues. In DNA, the CDR3 is TGTGCCAGCAGCCAAAGCTCAGAGACGAATCAGCCCCAGCATTTT. This gives the protein CASSQSSETNQPQHF.

This chain connects TRBV7-2 to TRBJ2-1, with TRBD2 matching 7 bases. The CDR3 is made up of 15 amino acids. With 1 base clipped from V and 5 bases from J, the junction kept 5 bases outside the gene matches. Per the germline V gene, CDR1 is SGHTA and CDR2 is FQGNSA. The CDR3 is CASSLGLAADNEQFF. The CDR3 coding sequence is TGTGCCAGCAGCTTAGGACTAGCTGCGGACAATGAGCAGTTCTTC.

This rearrangement joins TRBV20-1 to TRBJ2-3; 7 bases are shared with TRBD2. Germline V CDR1 and CDR2: DFQATT, SNEGSKA (reference sequence). There are 14 residues in the CDR3. After removal of 5 bases from V and 1 base from J, the junction contained 6 bases not matched to a gene. CDR3 DNA: TGCAGTGCTGGGAGCGGGGAGGGCACAGATACGCAGTATTTT. Protein: CSAGSGEGTDTQYF.

The CDR3 sequence: CSAFSGGSSYEQYF. The CDR3 bases are TGCAGTGCTTTTAGCGGGGGGAGCTCCTACGAGCAGTACTTC. V usage is TRBV20-1 and J usage is TRBJ2-7; 10 bases line up with TRBD2. This CDR3 has 14 amino acids. V was pared by 5 bases and J by 0 bases, with 4 bases of the junction left unmatched. Germline-derived CDR1 and CDR2 are DFQATT and SNEGSKA (reference sequence).

The rearrangement joins TRBV30 to TRBJ1-5, with a tentative D call TRBD1 (5 bases). Trimming pared 2 bases from V and 3 bases from J, leaving 8 bases between. Germline V gene sequence: CDR1 GTSNPN, CDR2 SVGIG (reference sequence). There are 13 residues in the CDR3. CDR3 amino acids: CAWSRQPNQPQHF. CDR3 nucleotides: TGTGCCTGGAGTCGACAGCCCAATCAGCCCCAGCATTTT.

The chain joins TRBV20-1 to TRBJ2-3, with a possible D match to TRBD2 (6 bases). CDR1 and CDR2 (germline): DFQATT, SNEGSKA (reference sequence). Trimming left V 5 bases short and J 1 base short, with 13 bases between. CDR3 size: 14 residues. The CDR3, as DNA: TGCAGTGCTGGAGGGACTGGAGGCACAGATACGCAGTATTTT. It specifies CSAGGTGGTDTQYF.

A single count supports this clonotype. The V and J genes are TRBV5-6 and TRBJ1-6, with TRBD1 as a possible D gene (6 bases). Trimming took 2 bases from V and 5 from J, leaving 11 bases between them. Germline assignment: CDR1 SGHDT and CDR2 YYEEEE. This CDR3 region has 15 residues. The CDR3 region is CASSFPGTNNSPLHF. In DNA, the CDR3 is TGTGCCAGCAGCTTCCCCGGGACAAATAATTCACCCCTCCACTTT.

The count of this clonotype is one. The rearrangement uses TRBV6-1 and TRBJ2-2, with 10 bases identical to TRBD1. Looked up from germline, CDR1 is MNHNS and CDR2 is SASEGT. V shed 7 bases, J shed 0 bases, and the junction held 5 bases outside the gene matches. This CDR3 has 16 residues. DNA of the CDR3: TGTGCCAGCACCCGGGACAGGGGCGCGAACACCGGGGAGCTGTTTTTT. Protein product: CASTRDRGANTGELFF.

The chain couples TRBV20-1 to TRBJ1-2, with D possibly being TRBD1 (6 bases). V was cut by 6 bases and J by 4 bases, with 15 bases left in between. The CDR3 consists of 13 residues. Germline CDR1 reads DFQATT; CDR2 reads SNEGSKA (reference sequence). CDR3 protein: CSAAQGSGYGYTF. The CDR3 region has the DNA TGCAGTGCCGCACAGGGATCCGGCTATGGCTACACCTTC.

The gene calls are TRBV7-3 and TRBJ2-3; 8 bases are shared with TRBD2. Germline trimming cut 1 base from V and 2 bases from J; bases unmatched to any gene: 5. Germline CDR1 SGHTA, CDR2 FQGTGA. The CDR3 runs to 16 residues. In nucleotides, the CDR3 is TGTGCCAGCAGCTTAAGGGCCGGGGGGGCCACAGATACGCAGTATTTT. This gives the protein CASSLRAGGATDTQYF.

V usage is TRBV29-1 and J usage is TRBJ2-3; the match to TRBD2 covers 9 bases. The length of the CDR3 is 16 residues. The V and J ends lost 7 bases and 3 bases, in that order; junction bases with no gene match: 14. Germline CDR1 SQVTM, CDR2 ANQGSEA. The CDR3 DNA is TGCAGCGCTCGATCAACCGGGACTAGCAGTACAGATACGCAGTATTTT. Residues: CSARSTGTSSTDTQYF.

This sequence joins TRBV5-1 and TRBJ2-3; maybe TRBD1 (6 bases). Per germline, CDR1 SGHRS and CDR2 YFSETQ. The CDR3 is made up of 15 amino acids. Trimming shortened V by 0 bases and J by 1 base, and 9 bases separated the two germline ends. CDR3 amino acids: CASSLEGGGTDTQYF. The DNA for the CDR3 is TGCGCCAGCAGCTTGGAAGGGGGAGGCACAGATACGCAGTATTTT.

This chain connects TRBV6-1 to TRBJ2-5, with TRBD2 matching over 12 bases. The CDR3 loop spans 14 amino acids. CDR1 MNHNS and CDR2 SASEGT come from the germline V gene. V lost 8 bases to trimming and J lost 5 bases; unmatched junction nucleotides: 6. The CDR3 here is CASAYTSGGETQYF. Here the CDR3 DNA reads TGTGCCAGCGCCTATACTAGCGGGGGGGAGACCCAGTACTTC.

The chain is built from TRBV5-4 and TRBJ2-6, with D hard to call. V was cut by 4 bases and J by 0 bases, with 20 bases left in between. The CDR3 has 19 residues. Germline CDR1 is SGHNT and CDR2 is YYREEE (reference sequence). The CDR3 loop reads CASSPGHGLGPSGANVLTF. CDR3 nucleotide sequence: TGTGCCAGCAGCCCAGGTCATGGTCTCGGACCCTCTGGGGCCAACGTCCTGACTTTC.

The chain carries TRBV6-5 and TRBJ2-7; 10 bases agree with TRBD1. The germline V gene has CDR1 MNHEY and CDR2 SVGAGI. With V trimmed by 0 bases and J by 6 bases, 8 bases remained unmatched. The CDR3 spans 16 residues. In nucleotides, the CDR3 is TGTGCCAGCAGTTACTCGAAAGGGACAGGGGTTGGCGAGCAGTACTTC. Its translation is CASSYSKGTGVGEQYF.

The chain recombines TRBV3-1 with TRBJ1-2; D unclear. Germline CDR1 and CDR2: LGHDT and YNNKEL (reference sequence). CDR3 length: 14 amino acids. Trimming cost V 0 bases and J 4 bases, with 9 bases left between them. CDR3 loop: CASSQDVSAYGYTF. The CDR3 bases are TGTGCCAGCAGCCAAGATGTTTCTGCCTATGGCTACACCTTC. The full variable domain, completed using reference TRBV3-1 and TRBJ1-2, is DTAVSQTPKYLVTQMGNDKSIKCEQNLGHDTMYWYKQDSKKFLKIMFSYNNKELIINETVPNRFSPKSPDKAHLNLHINSLELGDSAVYFCASSQDVSAYGYTFGSGTRLTVV.

The chain joins TRBV29-1 to TRBJ2-7, with 12 bases lining up with TRBD1. The CDR3 runs 13 residues. The ends lost 4 bases at V and 6 bases at J; junction bases unmatched: 4. CDR1 is SQVTM and CDR2 is ANQGSEA in the germline V gene. The CDR3 nucleotides read TGCAGCGTTGGCGGGACAGGGGGCGGCGAGCAGTACTTC. This translates into CSVGGTGGGEQYF.